This passage covers 13 T cell receptor beta chains from one sample sequenced in a study of cytomegalovirus exposure and HLA in healthy donors. In the PCR, 60 Vbeta and 13 Jbeta primers were used. Measured with immunoSEQ multiplex PCR; TCRdb has only the in-frame clones, and not every one. The table lists some 70,000 clones, about 81% of them singletons. The sample taken for sequencing was PBMCs. The receptors shown here come from a human donor in good health.

J is TRBJ2-7 and V is TRBV4-3; weak D call: TRBD1 (5 bases). Germline V lookup: CDR1 LGHNA, CDR2 YSLEER. The CDR3 runs 13 residues. Trimming stripped 0 bases from V and 6 bases from J, with 9 bases between. The CDR3 nucleotides read TGCGCCAGCAGCCAAGAAGGGGCCAGCGAGCAGTACTTC. Translation gives CASSQEGASEQYF.

Only a few counts were recorded for this clone. J is TRBJ1-1 and V is TRBV7-2; D gene ambiguous. Trimming stripped 5 bases from V and 4 bases from J, with 14 bases between. The CDR3 runs to 14 residues. The V gene's germline CDR1 is SGHTA and CDR2 FQGNSA. In DNA, the CDR3 is TGTGCCAGCAGCCCTGGACGGGGAAGCACTGAAGCTTTCTTT. Protein sequence: CASSPGRGSTEAFF.

This clone was detected only a few times. The chain uses TRBV6-5 and TRBJ2-2; 8 bases match TRBD2. Germline values: CDR1 MNHEY, CDR2 SVGAGI. V was pared by 6 bases and J by 5 bases, with 8 bases of the junction left unmatched. The CDR3 has 15 residues. CDR3 coding DNA: TGTGCCAGCAGAGGGGGTAGCGGGGCAACCGGGGAGCTGTTTTTT. Translating it yields CASRGGSGATGELFF.

The chain has TRBV5-6 and TRBJ1-5; possibly TRBD1 for D (6 bases). CDR1 is SGHDT and CDR2 is YYEEEE in the germline V gene. There are 18 residues in the CDR3. Between the trimmed V and J ends, which lost 0 bases and 0 bases, there was a span of 16 bases. CDR3 region: CASSLVGGAGGSNQPQHF. The DNA of the CDR3 is TGTGCCAGCAGCTTGGTTGGGGGCGCCGGAGGTAGCAATCAGCCCCAGCATTTT.

This rearrangement joins TRBV11-2 to TRBJ2-2; no clear D gene. The CDR3 loop spans 13 amino acids. Germline CDR1 reads SGHAT; CDR2 reads FQNNGV. V lost 5 bases to trimming and J lost 2 bases, with 6 bases between them. As DNA, the CDR3 is TGTGCCAGCAGCGAGTTAAACACCGGGGAGCTGTTTTTT. Translating it yields CASSELNTGELFF. The full variable domain, completed using reference TRBV11-2 and TRBJ2-2, is EAGVAQSPRYKIIEKRQSVAFWCNPISGHATLYWYQQILGQGPKLLIQFQNNGVVDDSQLPKDRFSAERLKGVDSTLKIQPAKLEDSAVYLCASSELNTGELFFGEGSRLTVL.

Concerning this clone itself: One end of the junction varies from germline; a read error may be responsible. Here the CDR3 reads CASSLGMTGSDGYPF. The CDR3 nucleotides are TGCGCCAGCAGCCTTGGAATGACAGGGTCCGATGGCTACCCCTTC. The V gene is TRBV5-1, the J gene TRBJ1-2; TRBD1 agrees at 7 bases. This CDR3 is 15 amino acids long. Germline V gene lookup returns CDR1 SGHRS and CDR2 YFSETQ.

The V gene is TRBV25-1, the J gene TRBJ1-2, with 9 bases that match TRBD1. After removal of 7 bases from V and 7 bases from J, the junction contained 7 bases not matched to a gene. This CDR3 comprises 13 residues. CDR1 is MGHDK, CDR2 SYGVNS, per germline. The DNA of the CDR3 is TGTGCCAGCACTCCGGGACAGGGTTTTGGCTACACCTTC. The encoded protein is CASTPGQGFGYTF.

This clone was observed a handful of times. The V gene is TRBV7-2, the J gene TRBJ1-5; no definite D call. Between the trimmed V and J ends, which lost 5 bases and 4 bases, there was a span of 9 bases. Germline assignment: CDR1 SGHTA and CDR2 FQGNSA. The CDR3 is 13 residues long. The CDR3 reads CASSGLRNQPQHF. CDR3 coding DNA: TGTGCCAGCAGCGGTTTGAGGAATCAGCCCCAGCATTTT. Variable domain in full (rest from reference TRBV7-2 and TRBJ1-5): GAGVSQSPSNKVTEKGKDVELRCDPISGHTALYWYRQSLGQGLEFLIYFQGNSAPDKSGLPSDRFSAERTGGSVSTLTIQRTQQEDSAVYLCASSGLRNQPQHFGDGTRLSIL.

The rearrangement links TRBV28 to TRBJ2-5, with 9 bases fitting TRBD1. Germline V gives CDR1 MDHEN, CDR2 SYDVKM. This CDR3 is 13 amino acids long. The J segment lost 3 bases and the V segment lost 8 bases, leaving 4 bases of the junction unmatched. The CDR3 DNA is TGTGCCAGCGGGGGACAGGGTGAAGAGACCCAGTACTTC. Its translation is CASGGQGEETQYF.

The gene calls are TRBV2 and TRBJ2-5; 10 nucleotides align to TRBD1. The closer fit of TRBJ2-7 to the DNA end suggests the J call may be wrong. The V gene's germline CDR1 is SNHLY and CDR2 FYNNEI. The CDR3 covers 15 residues. Here the CDR3 DNA reads TGTGCCAGCAGTAACCCGGGACAGGGGAACGACGAGCAGTACTTC. It encodes CASSNPGQGNDEQYF.

This rearrangement joins TRBV9 to TRBJ2-5, with D possibly being TRBD1 (5 bases). Germline V gene data show CDR1 as SGDLS and CDR2 as YYNGEE. The CDR3 covers 14 residues. With 1 base removed from V and 1 base from J, the gap between germline ends came to 8 bases. The DNA for the CDR3 is TGTGCCAGCAGCGTAACAGGCACCCAAGAGACCCAGTACTTC. Residues: CASSVTGTQETQYF.

This clone was recorded once. CDR3 loop: CASRRTGGDQPQHF. CDR3 nucleotide sequence: TGCGCCAGCAGACGGACAGGGGGCGATCAGCCCCAGCATTTT. This rearrangement joins TRBV5-1 to TRBJ1-5; 11 positions match TRBD1. V shed 5 bases and J 5 bases; nucleotides not matched to a gene: 3. The CDR3 extends over 14 amino acids. Germline V gives CDR1 SGHRS, CDR2 YFSETQ.

J is TRBJ1-1 and V is TRBV28; D uncertain. Germline V gene lookup returns CDR1 MDHEN and CDR2 SYDVKM. CDR3 length: 12 amino acids. Trimming removed 6 bases from V and 3 bases from J, with 8 bases in between. The CDR3 DNA reads TGTGCCAGCAGATCCATTTACACTGAAGCTTTCTTT. Amino acid sequence: CASRSIYTEAFF.